This passage covers 21 T cell receptor beta chains from one sample sequenced in a study of cytomegalovirus exposure and HLA in healthy donors. Data came from immunoSEQ multiplex PCR; TCRdb stores just in-frame clones and leaves some out. The top ten hold 30% of the sample, which has fewer than 150,000 clones, 70% to 85% seen once. The source material was PBMCs. All receptors come from a man aged 25-40 years in good health and CMV-seropositive.

V is TRBV7-2 and J is TRBJ1-2, with D perhaps TRBD1 (5 bases). The ends were cut back, 5 bases at V and 8 bases at J, with 18 bases in the middle. The length of the CDR3 is 14 residues. Germline V CDR1 and CDR2: SGHTA, FQGNSA. DNA for the CDR3: TGTGCCAGCAGCCGAAAGGACACTGGACTAGGCTACACCTTC. It encodes CASSRKDTGLGYTF.

The rearrangement uses TRBV5-6 and TRBJ1-5; D is unresolved. Trimming took 2 bases from V and 0 from J, leaving 15 bases between them. This CDR3 is 17 amino acids long. Per the germline V gene, CDR1 is SGHDT and CDR2 is YYEEEE. The CDR3 nucleotides are TGTGCCAGCAGCTTTTATCCAGGTAGCGGTAGCAATCAGCCCCAGCATTTT. This sequence encodes CASSFYPGSGSNQPQHF.

The rearrangement links TRBV6-1 to TRBJ2-7; TRBD1 agrees at 10 bases. Germline CDR1 reads MNHNS; CDR2 reads SASEGT. The CDR3 consists of 15 residues. V was pared by 2 bases and J by 1 base, with 2 bases of the junction left unmatched. The CDR3 nucleotides read TGTGCCAGCAGTGAATGGGACAGGGGATCCTACGAGCAGTACTTC. It translates to CASSEWDRGSYEQYF.

The rearrangement links TRBV22-1 to TRBJ2-6; the D call of TRBD2 is as the table states it, not checked on the DNA. TRBV22-1 is given as a pseudogene. CDR3 size: 17 residues. CDR3 in amino acids: CPGRTRSEQSRANVLTF. DNA of the CDR3: TGTCCTGGGAGAACCCGCAGCGAACAAAGTCGGGCCAACGTCCTGACTTTC.

V usage is TRBV27 and J usage is TRBJ2-1; 12 bases line up with TRBD2. Germline trimming cut 4 bases from V and 2 bases from J; bases unmatched to any gene: 3. The CDR3 totals 16 residues. The germline V gene encodes CDR1 MNHEY and CDR2 SMNVEV (reference sequence). The CDR3 sequence: CASSSPSGRAYNEQFF. CDR3 DNA: TGTGCCAGCAGTTCTCCTAGCGGGAGGGCCTACAATGAGCAGTTCTTC.

The sample holds one count of this clone. The chain couples TRBV29-1 to TRBJ2-1; TRBD2 might be the D (6 bases). CDR1 and CDR2 (germline): SQVTM, ANQGSEA. Trimming cost V 7 bases and J 9 bases, with 22 bases left between them. The CDR3 spans 14 residues. The CDR3, as DNA: TGCAGCGCCCCCCGGGACCCGGGAGTAGGTGAGCAGTTCTTC. Translated, it gives CSAPRDPGVGEQFF.

This clone has just one count. The chain is built from TRBV7-9 and TRBJ2-1; TRBD2 matches at 9 bases. This CDR3 spans 13 amino acids. The germline V gene encodes CDR1 SEHNR and CDR2 FQNEAQ (reference sequence). The V and J ends lost 6 bases and 4 bases, in that order; junction bases with no gene match: 1. CDR3 DNA: TGTGCCAGCAGACTAGCGGGTTACAATGAGCAGTTCTTC. Protein product: CASRLAGYNEQFF.

The rearrangement links TRBV5-1 to TRBJ1-4; D is possibly TRBD1 (6 bases). The CDR3 has 18 amino acids. Germline V gene lookup returns CDR1 SGHRS and CDR2 YFSETQ. V dropped 4 bases and J dropped 7 bases, with 26 bases sitting between them. Written as DNA, the CDR3 is TGCGCCAGCAGCCCGACCCCCAGGGGCGGGGGAAATCGTGAAAAACTGTTTTTT. Its protein is CASSPTPRGGGNREKLFF.

The chain has TRBV11-2 and TRBJ1-2; no clear D gene. The ends were cut back, 5 bases at V and 1 base at J, with 14 bases in the middle. Germline V gene lookup returns CDR1 SGHAT and CDR2 FQNNGV. The CDR3 consists of 15 residues. Here the CDR3 reads CASSQAQAFNYGYTF. The CDR3 DNA reads as TGTGCCAGCAGCCAAGCCCAGGCATTTAACTATGGCTACACCTTC.

The chain uses TRBV6-5 and TRBJ1-6; 7 nucleotides line up with TRBD1. The V gene's germline CDR1 is MNHEY and CDR2 SVGAGI. This CDR3 comprises 15 residues. The junction had 10 bases not matched to a gene; V was cut back by 6 bases and J by 8 bases. The CDR3 loop reads CASRPEDRLDSPLHF. CDR3 DNA sequence: TGTGCCAGCAGACCCGAGGACAGGTTAGATTCACCCCTCCACTTT.

This clone has only one observation. The chain employs TRBV14 and TRBJ1-1; weak D call: TRBD1 (5 bases). Germline V gene lookup returns CDR1 SGHDN and CDR2 FVKESK. The CDR3 spans 18 residues. Trimming removed 0 bases at V and 2 bases at J, with 19 bases between. The CDR3 sequence: CASSQEKGGVGVNTEAFF. CDR3 DNA sequence: TGTGCCAGCAGCCAAGAGAAGGGCGGGGTAGGGGTTAACACTGAAGCTTTCTTT.

This chain connects TRBV7-6 to TRBJ2-1; 10 nucleotides agree with TRBD2. The CDR3 is made up of 16 amino acids. The J segment lost 0 bases and the V segment lost 3 bases, leaving 2 bases of the junction unmatched. Germline lookup yields CDR1 SGHVS and CDR2 FNYEAQ. CDR3 region: CASSLSSGSSYNEQFF. In DNA, the CDR3 is TGTGCCAGCAGCTTGTCTAGCGGGAGCTCCTACAATGAGCAGTTCTTC.

A single count supports this clone. The V gene is TRBV11-2, the J gene TRBJ2-5; 12 bases align to TRBD1. This CDR3 has 16 residues. The junction had 10 bases not matched to a gene; V was cut back by 5 bases and J by 6 bases. Germline values: CDR1 SGHAT, CDR2 FQNNGV. The CDR3 region has the DNA TGTGCCAGCAGCCCTGGGACAGGGGGCGGAGCGAAGACCCAGTACTTC. Amino acid sequence: CASSPGTGGGAKTQYF. The complete variable domain, with remaining parts taken from reference TRBV11-2 and TRBJ2-5, reads EAGVAQSPRYKIIEKRQSVAFWCNPISGHATLYWYQQILGQGPKLLIQFQNNGVVDDSQLPKDRFSAERLKGVDSTLKIQPAKLEDSAVYLCASSPGTGGGAKTQYFGPGTRLLVL.

The V and J genes are TRBV29-1 and TRBJ1-4; TRBD1 matches 8 bases. This CDR3 has 15 residues. CDR1 and CDR2 from the germline V gene are SQVTM and ANQGSEA. With V trimmed by 6 bases and J by 7 bases, 13 bases remained unmatched. The CDR3 sequence: CSVAHVTGGGEKLFF. The CDR3 bases are TGCAGCGTAGCACATGTCACAGGGGGGGGTGAAAAACTGTTTTTT.

The chain employs TRBV6-1 and TRBJ1-2; D ambiguous. V lost 7 bases and J 13 bases, leaving 13 bases between the germline ends. CDR3 length: 10 amino acids. The germline V gene encodes CDR1 MNHNS and CDR2 SASEGT. The CDR3 nucleotides read TGTGCCAGCACCATTCTAGTCTTCACCTTC. Translating gives CASTILVFTF.

This clone was seen more than once but under ten times. The rearrangement uses TRBV19 and TRBJ1-6; D ambiguous. The length of the CDR3 is 16 residues. CDR1 and CDR2 from the germline V gene are LNHDA and SQIVND (reference sequence). The germline V and J ends were trimmed by 5 bases and 5 bases, with 16 bases remaining between them. DNA for the CDR3: TGTGCCAGTAGTGATCACTCTTCCCCCGATAATTCACCCCTCCACTTT. Its translation: CASSDHSSPDNSPLHF.

The rearrangement joins TRBV19 to TRBJ2-1; tentative D call: TRBD1 (5 bases). The CDR3 contains 14 residues. In germline, CDR1 is LNHDA, CDR2 SQIVND (reference sequence). V was cut by 4 bases and J by 5 bases, with 12 bases left in between. The chain's CDR3 is CASSTVKGDNEQFF. DNA for the CDR3: TGTGCCAGTAGTACCGTAAAAGGGGACAATGAGCAGTTCTTC.

The genes are TRBV9 and TRBJ1-3; a possible D gene is TRBD1 (6 bases). The V gene lost 9 bases and the J gene lost 3 bases, with 13 bases spanning the gap. Germline V CDR1 and CDR2: SGDLS, YYNGEE. The CDR3 runs 13 residues. CDR3: CATSGDGGNTIYF. The CDR3 nucleotides read TGTGCCACCTCAGGGGACGGTGGAAACACCATATATTTT.

The rearrangement uses TRBV9 and TRBJ1-1, with TRBD1 matching 8 bases. The CDR3 has 14 residues. Germline-derived CDR1 and CDR2 are SGDLS and YYNGEE. With V trimmed by 6 bases and J by 3 bases, 7 bases remained unmatched. The chain's CDR3 is CASTPPTGDTEAFF. CDR3 DNA sequence: TGTGCCAGCACACCCCCGACAGGGGACACTGAAGCTTTCTTT. The variable domain in full, with the rest retrieved from reference TRBV9 and TRBJ1-1, is DSGVTQTPKHLITATGQRVTLRCSPRSGDLSVYWYQQSLDQGLQFLIQYYNGEERAKGNILERFSAQQFPDLHSELNLSSLELGDSALYFCASTPPTGDTEAFFGQGTRLTVV.

In DNA form, the CDR3 reads TGCGCCAGCAGCCAAGAAGGGGCGGGAGGGAGGTACGAGCAGTACTTC. Residues: CASSQEGAGGRYEQYF. This chain joins TRBV4-1 and TRBJ2-7, with 9 positions matching TRBD2. CDR3 length: 16 residues. V shed 0 bases, J shed 4 bases, and the junction held 7 bases outside the gene matches. The germline V gene has CDR1 MGHRA and CDR2 YSYEKL.

The gene calls are TRBV2 and TRBJ2-7; D unclear. Trimming stripped 6 bases from V and 0 bases from J, with 15 bases between. Germline CDR1 SNHLY, CDR2 FYNNEI. CDR3 size: 15 residues. CDR3 sequence reads: CASRPPTAGSYEQYF. As DNA, the CDR3 is TGTGCCAGCAGGCCCCCTACAGCAGGCTCCTACGAGCAGTACTTC.